What follows are 20 T cell receptor beta chains derived from one specimen sequenced in a study of post-analysis software for immune sequencing data. Findings and limits, study-wide: Several TRBV segments (TRBV5-6, TRBV5-1 and TRBV20-1 among them) occurred more frequently in patients than in controls.

These receptors' antigens are unknown. Unique molecular identifiers tagged the TCR beta cDNA libraries. In TCRdb, the PCR reads were re-called with MiXCR into one record per CDR3 protein. This table has 650,000 to 850,000 distinct CDR3 sequences, approximately 44% appearing once. Sequenced input: blood. The source of these receptors is a girl between 5 and 17 years old with multiple sclerosis.

The J gene is TRBJ2-1, the V gene TRBV27, with D unclear. This CDR3 is 15 amino acids long. V dropped 8 bases and J dropped 5 bases, with 19 bases sitting between them. CDR1 and CDR2 (germline): MNHEY, SMNVEV (reference sequence). DNA of the CDR3: TGTGCCAGCTCACGAGAGCTCCTGAGAAACAATGAGCAGTTCTTC. Protein sequence: CASSRELLRNNEQFF.

This clonotype turned up a few times. The chain recombines TRBV12-3 or TRBV12-4 with TRBJ2-5, with D perhaps TRBD2 (6 bases). This CDR3 has 16 amino acids. V was cut by 5 bases and J by 5 bases, with 21 bases left in between. The CDR3 reads CASSPHLDGGEETQYF. The DNA for the CDR3 is TGTGCCAGCAGTCCTCACTTAGACGGGGGAGAGGAGACCCAGTACTTC.

There are a few counts of this clonotype. The chain is built from TRBV28 and TRBJ2-5, with TRBD2 as a possible D gene (6 bases). Germline V gene lookup returns CDR1 MDHEN and CDR2 SYDVKM. The CDR3 has 12 amino acids. Trimming pared 10 bases from V and 3 bases from J, leaving 12 bases between. In DNA form, the CDR3 reads TGTGCCACCTCCCGGAGGGAAGAGACCCAGTACTTC. Protein: CATSRREETQYF.

The chain couples TRBV29-1 to TRBJ2-1; 9 bases are shared with TRBD2. The junction had 11 bases not matched to a gene; V was cut back by 1 base and J by 7 bases. The length of the CDR3 is 16 residues. Germline V gives CDR1 SQVTM, CDR2 ANQGSEA. CDR3 in DNA: TGCAGCGTTGAAGCCGGGGGGACTAGCTGGACGAATGAGCAGTTCTTC. Protein: CSVEAGGTSWTNEQFF.

The gene calls are TRBV11-2 and TRBJ2-1; 11 bases map to TRBD1. The J segment lost 7 bases and the V segment lost 2 bases, leaving 4 bases of the junction unmatched. The CDR3 runs 15 residues. Germline CDR1 and CDR2: SGHAT and FQNNGV. The CDR3 loop is CASSLYRDRGNEQFF. Here the CDR3 DNA reads TGTGCCAGCAGCTTATACCGGGACAGGGGGAATGAGCAGTTCTTC.

The sample holds one count of this clonotype. The chain combines TRBV20-1 with TRBJ2-7, with D uncertain. The V end lost 1 base, the J end lost 3 bases, and 10 bases lay between the germline ends. The CDR3 runs to 13 residues. Germline CDR1 reads DFQATT; CDR2 reads SNEGSKA (reference sequence). The CDR3 reads CSARVNTNYEQYF. In DNA, the CDR3 is TGCAGTGCTAGAGTTAACACAAACTACGAGCAGTACTTC.

The rearrangement links TRBV9 to TRBJ2-7; 9 nucleotides agree with TRBD1. The J call may be incorrect, as the DNA end agrees better with TRBJ2-5. Germline lookup yields CDR1 SGDLS and CDR2 YYNGEE. The CDR3 totals 15 residues. The CDR3 is CASSVGDRVLETQYF. The CDR3 DNA follows: TGTGCCAGCAGCGTAGGGGACAGGGTTCTGGAGACCCAGTACTTC.

This chain links TRBV9 with TRBJ2-1; TRBD2 matches at 8 bases. CDR3 size: 15 residues. In germline, CDR1 is SGDLS, CDR2 YYNGEE. The V segment lost 3 bases and the J segment 3 bases; nucleotides outside the gene matches: 5. This CDR3 reads CASSGMGLDYNEQFF. The CDR3 DNA sequence: TGTGCCAGCAGCGGGATGGGACTAGACTACAATGAGCAGTTCTTC.

The chain carries TRBV11-2 and TRBJ2-1, with TRBD2 as a possible D gene (6 bases). Trimming shortened V by 5 bases and J by 6 bases, and 17 bases separated the two germline ends. The length of the CDR3 is 15 residues. The germline V gene has CDR1 SGHAT and CDR2 FQNNGV. The DNA of the CDR3 is TGTGCCAGCAGCCCCCGAGGGCGGGGAATCAATGAGCAGTTCTTC. It encodes CASSPRGRGINEQFF.

V gene TRBV27 combines with J gene TRBJ2-1; D is possibly TRBD2 (6 bases). From germline, CDR1 is MNHEY and CDR2 SMNVEV (reference sequence). The CDR3 extends over 17 amino acids. Trimming took 2 bases from V and 4 from J, leaving 18 bases between them. The CDR3 nucleotides are TGTGCCAGCAGTTTAAAGGCTGGTGGGAGCGGGTACAATGAGCAGTTCTTC. Protein sequence: CASSLKAGGSGYNEQFF.

This clonotype appeared a single time. The V call is TRBV12-3 or TRBV12-4, the J call TRBJ1-2; weak D call: TRBD1 (5 bases). This CDR3 has 15 amino acids. The V gene lost 2 bases and the J gene lost 4 bases, with 14 bases spanning the gap. In DNA form, the CDR3 reads TGTGCCAGCAGTTTAATCGTCGGGGGAATCTATGGCTACACCTTC. It translates to CASSLIVGGIYGYTF.

The chain links TRBV14 to TRBJ1-1; D may be TRBD1 (6 bases). Germline-derived CDR1 and CDR2 are SGHDN and FVKESK. Trimming cost V 1 base and J 7 bases, with 16 bases left between them. The CDR3 has 15 residues. CDR3 loop: CASSQVGGRSGEAFF. The CDR3 bases are TGTGCCAGCAGCCAAGTTGGGGGGCGCTCGGGTGAAGCTTTCTTT.

The chain recombines TRBV19 with TRBJ1-5; TRBD1 aligns across 7 bases. CDR1 and CDR2 (germline): LNHDA, SQIVND (reference sequence). CDR3 length equals 16 residues. V gave up 3 bases and J gave up 1 base; unmatched junction bases: 6. The CDR3 coding sequence is TGTGCCAGTAGTATTGGGACAGTACAAAGCAATCAGCCCCAGCATTTT. Amino acids: CASSIGTVQSNQPQHF.

The chain employs TRBV6-5 and TRBJ2-7; no reliable D call. The CDR3 extends over 14 amino acids. CDR1 is MNHEY, CDR2 SVGAGI, per germline. V was shortened by 0 bases and J by 6 bases, with 12 bases between the two germline ends. The CDR3 DNA is TGTGCCAGCAGTTACTCGGGTGGCCCAGGCGAGCAGTACTTC. It translates to CASSYSGGPGEQYF.

J is TRBJ1-1 and V is TRBV29-1; D unresolved. The CDR3 runs to 10 residues. V was pared by 4 bases and J by 3 bases, with 3 bases between. Germline V lookup: CDR1 SQVTM, CDR2 ANQGSEA. This CDR3 is CSVVHTEAFF. CDR3 nucleotides: TGCAGCGTTGTGCACACTGAAGCTTTCTTT.

The chain has TRBV7-9 and TRBJ2-1; tentatively, D is TRBD2 (6 bases). This CDR3 spans 12 amino acids. Germline-derived CDR1 and CDR2 are SEHNR and FQNEAQ (reference sequence). V was shortened by 8 bases and J by 8 bases, with 13 bases between the two germline ends. CDR3 residues: CASQYSSDEQFF. In DNA form, the CDR3 reads TGTGCCAGCCAATATTCTAGCGATGAGCAGTTCTTC.

The chain has TRBV20-1 and TRBJ2-1, with D tentatively TRBD2 (5 bases). The CDR3 length is 16 residues. Germline-derived CDR1 and CDR2 are DFQATT and SNEGSKA (reference sequence). In nucleotides, the CDR3 is TGCAGCCTCGACCAACCGACTACCGGCAAAGGCAATGAGCAGTTCTTC. Translated: CSLDQPTTGKGNEQFF.

This chain connects TRBV24-1 to TRBJ2-5, with 7 bases that match TRBD1. The CDR3 is made up of 16 amino acids. Germline loops: CDR1 KGHDR, CDR2 SFDVKD. With V trimmed by 7 bases and J by 2 bases, 12 bases remained unmatched. CDR3 loop: CATSDWGTADQETQYF. The CDR3 DNA reads TGTGCCACCAGCGACTGGGGGACAGCGGATCAAGAGACCCAGTACTTC.

J is TRBJ1-6 and V is TRBV6-5; D unresolved. Trimming removed 2 bases at V and 11 bases at J, with 16 bases between. CDR3 length: 15 residues. From germline, CDR1 is MNHEY and CDR2 SVGAGI. This CDR3 is CASSYAGVIGTPLHF. In DNA form, the CDR3 reads TGTGCCAGCAGTTACGCGGGAGTCATCGGTACACCCCTCCACTTT.

This clonotype has a handful of counts. The rearrangement joins TRBV12-3 or TRBV12-4 to TRBJ1-2; 10 nucleotides match TRBD1. The CDR3 runs to 14 residues. V was clipped by 5 bases and J by 2 bases; unmatched bases: 2. CDR3 DNA sequence: TGTGCCAGCAGTGCGGACAGGGGGAACTATGGCTACACCTTC. Protein product: CASSADRGNYGYTF.